Described below is a single TCR beta chain sequence and its context. Its specificity is not known. Treatment given: over 15 received Ad26.COV2.S at low or high dose, single or two shots; a few received placebo; per-sample allocation not given. Sample collection was performed on day 63 after the first vaccine or placebo injection. The administered vaccine (an Ad26 vector) expressed Wuhan-strain SARS-CoV-2 spike. The data are from a study of Ad26.COV2.S vaccination and SARS-CoV-2 variants. About the study: Intramuscularly, Ad26.COV2.S was given either once or twice, 56 days apart.

Libraries were prepared by immunoSEQ multiplex PCR; TCRdb keeps only in-frame clonotypes and omits some of them. The table shows about 450,000 clones, with roughly 89% occurring only once. Broader study findings: Similar non-spike TCR breadth was seen in vaccine and placebo recipients. Following vaccination, spike-specific CD8+ and CD4+ T cell responses reportedly exhibited substantial breadth.

V lost 4 bases to trimming and J lost 4 bases, with 7 bases between them. The CDR3 extends over 13 amino acids. The germline CDR1 and CDR2 sequences are LGHDT and YNNKEL (reference sequence). The input for sequencing was peripheral blood, taken in a trial of Ad26.COV2.S vaccine versus placebo. The chain combines TRBV3-1 (or the pseudogene TRBV3-2) with TRBJ2-2; no clear D gene. This TCR was recovered from a person between 18 and 59 years old who received the Ad26.COV2.S COVID-19 vaccine or a placebo. CDR3 coding DNA: TGTGCCAGCAGCCCCGATCCCACCGGGGAGCTGTTTTTT. It codes for CASSPDPTGELFF.